The clone carrying this T cell receptor (beta chain) was seen ten or more times. The data originate from a study of chronic HIV infection and antiretroviral therapy. From germline, CDR1 is SGHDT and CDR2 YYEEEE. The CDR3 has 16 amino acids. The germline V and J ends were trimmed by 1 base and 2 bases, with 14 bases remaining between them. TCRdb used MiXCR to reprocess the 5' RACE reads, holding one entry per CDR3 protein. The repertoire has tens of thousands of distinct CDR3 sequences, 8.2% of them found once; the top ten carry around 3%. What was sequenced was peripheral blood. The sequence came from an adult who had HIV and had not received antiretroviral therapy, or was an uninfected healthy control (not recorded which). The J gene is TRBJ2-3, the V gene TRBV5-6; weak D call: TRBD2 (5 bases). CDR3 protein: CASSLFEGDLTDTQYF. The CDR3 DNA reads as TGTGCCAGCAGCTTGTTCGAGGGAGATCTCACAGATACGCAGTATTTT.